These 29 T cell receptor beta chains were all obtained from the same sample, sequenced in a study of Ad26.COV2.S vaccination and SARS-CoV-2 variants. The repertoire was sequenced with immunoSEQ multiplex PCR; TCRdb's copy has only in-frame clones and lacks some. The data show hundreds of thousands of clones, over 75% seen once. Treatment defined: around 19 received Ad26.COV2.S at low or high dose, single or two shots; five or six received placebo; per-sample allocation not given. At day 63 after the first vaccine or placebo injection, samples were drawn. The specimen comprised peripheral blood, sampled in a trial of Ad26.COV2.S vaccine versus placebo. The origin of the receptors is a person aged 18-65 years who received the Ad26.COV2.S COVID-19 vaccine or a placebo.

The chain's CDR3 is CAISESRENEQYF. CDR3 bases: TGTGCCATCAGTGAGTCCCGGGAGAACGAGCAGTACTTC. The rearrangement links TRBV10-3 to TRBJ2-7; weak D call: TRBD2 (6 bases). Trimming took 0 bases from V and 5 from J, leaving 8 bases between them. In germline, CDR1 is ENHRY, CDR2 SYGVKD. The CDR3 spans 13 residues.

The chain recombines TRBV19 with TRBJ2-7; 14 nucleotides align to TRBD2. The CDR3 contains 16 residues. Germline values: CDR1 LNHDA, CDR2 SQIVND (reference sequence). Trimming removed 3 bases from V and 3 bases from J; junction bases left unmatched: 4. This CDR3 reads CASSMQGTSGSYEQYF. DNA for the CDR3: TGTGCCAGTAGTATGCAGGGGACTAGCGGGAGCTACGAGCAGTACTTC.

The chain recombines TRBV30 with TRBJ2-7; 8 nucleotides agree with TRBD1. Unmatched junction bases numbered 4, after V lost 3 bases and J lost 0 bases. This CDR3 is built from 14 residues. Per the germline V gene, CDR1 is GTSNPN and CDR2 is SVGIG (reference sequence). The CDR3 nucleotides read TGTGCCTGGAGCGACAGGGGACTCTCCTACGAGCAGTACTTC. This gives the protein CAWSDRGLSYEQYF.

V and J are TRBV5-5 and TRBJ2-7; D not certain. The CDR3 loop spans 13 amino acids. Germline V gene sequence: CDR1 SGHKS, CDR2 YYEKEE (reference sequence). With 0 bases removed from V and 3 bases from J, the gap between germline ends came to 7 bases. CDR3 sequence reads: CASSLVAGYEQYF. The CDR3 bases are TGTGCCAGCAGCTTGGTTGCTGGCTACGAGCAGTACTTC.

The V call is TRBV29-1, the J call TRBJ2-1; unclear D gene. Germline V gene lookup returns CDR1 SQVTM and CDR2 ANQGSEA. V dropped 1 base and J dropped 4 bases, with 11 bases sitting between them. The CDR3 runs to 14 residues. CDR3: CSVEAYQQYNEQFF. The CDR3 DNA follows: TGCAGCGTTGAAGCTTACCAGCAATACAATGAGCAGTTCTTC.

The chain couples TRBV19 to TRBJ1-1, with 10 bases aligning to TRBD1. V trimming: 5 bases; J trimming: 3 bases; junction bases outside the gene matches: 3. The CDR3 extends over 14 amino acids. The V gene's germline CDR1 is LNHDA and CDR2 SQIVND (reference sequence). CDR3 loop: CASSQGTGDTEAFF. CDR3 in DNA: TGTGCCAGTAGTCAAGGGACAGGGGACACTGAAGCTTTCTTT.

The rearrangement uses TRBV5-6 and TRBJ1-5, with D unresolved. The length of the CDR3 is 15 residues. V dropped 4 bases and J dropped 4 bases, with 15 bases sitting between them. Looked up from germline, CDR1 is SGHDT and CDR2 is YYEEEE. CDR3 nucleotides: TGTGCCAGCAGCACCGCAGGAGTGGGGAATCAGCCCCAGCATTTT. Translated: CASSTAGVGNQPQHF.

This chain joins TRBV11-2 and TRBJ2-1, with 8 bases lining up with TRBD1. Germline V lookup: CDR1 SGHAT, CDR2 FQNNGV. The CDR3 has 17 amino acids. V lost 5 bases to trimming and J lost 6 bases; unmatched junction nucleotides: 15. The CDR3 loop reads CASSHIKDRAGINEQFF. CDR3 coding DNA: TGTGCCAGCAGCCACATCAAGGACAGGGCAGGAATCAATGAGCAGTTCTTC.

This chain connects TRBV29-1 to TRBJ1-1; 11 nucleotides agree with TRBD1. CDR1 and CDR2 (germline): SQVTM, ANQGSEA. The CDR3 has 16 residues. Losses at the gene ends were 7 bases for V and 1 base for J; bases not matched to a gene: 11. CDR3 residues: CSARVGTGGWNTEAFF. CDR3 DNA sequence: TGCAGCGCCCGGGTGGGGACAGGGGGTTGGAACACTGAAGCTTTCTTT.

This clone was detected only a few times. The CDR3, as DNA: TGTGCCAGCTCAGCTATAGGGGACGGCTACACCTTC. As protein: CASSAIGDGYTF. The gene calls are TRBV18 and TRBJ1-2, with D maybe TRBD1 (5 bases). V gave up 5 bases and J gave up 8 bases, with 12 bases separating them. Looked up from germline, CDR1 is KGHSH and CDR2 is LQKENI. The CDR3 is 12 residues long.

This CDR3 is CSLRGGLAHEQYF. CDR3 bases: TGCAGCCTCCGAGGAGGGCTAGCGCACGAGCAGTACTTC. The chain has TRBV29-1 and TRBJ2-7; weak D call: TRBD2 (6 bases). This CDR3 is 13 amino acids long. The germline V and J ends were trimmed by 8 bases and 5 bases, with 19 bases remaining between them. CDR1 and CDR2 (germline): SQVTM, ANQGSEA.

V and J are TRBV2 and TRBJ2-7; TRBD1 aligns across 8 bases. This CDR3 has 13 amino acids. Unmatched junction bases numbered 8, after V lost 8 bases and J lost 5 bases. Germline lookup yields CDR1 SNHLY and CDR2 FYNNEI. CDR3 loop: CASQLGQANEQYF. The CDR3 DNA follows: TGTGCCAGCCAATTGGGACAGGCGAACGAGCAGTACTTC.

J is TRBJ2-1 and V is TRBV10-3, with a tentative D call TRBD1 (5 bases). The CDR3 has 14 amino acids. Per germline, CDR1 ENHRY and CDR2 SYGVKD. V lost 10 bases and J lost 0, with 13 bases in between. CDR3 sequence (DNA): TGTGCCAGTACAGGTGCGAGCTCCTACAATGAGCAGTTCTTC. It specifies CASTGASSYNEQFF.

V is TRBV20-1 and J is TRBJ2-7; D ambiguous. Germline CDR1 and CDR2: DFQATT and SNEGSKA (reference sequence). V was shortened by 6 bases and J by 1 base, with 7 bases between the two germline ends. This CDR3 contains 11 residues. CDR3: CSAYDSYEQYF. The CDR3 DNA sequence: TGCAGTGCCTACGATTCCTACGAGCAGTACTTC.

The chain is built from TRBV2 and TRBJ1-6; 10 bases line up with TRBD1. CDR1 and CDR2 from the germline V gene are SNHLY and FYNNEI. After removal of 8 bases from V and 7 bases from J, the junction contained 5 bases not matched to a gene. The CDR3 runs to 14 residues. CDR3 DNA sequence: TGTGCCAGCCCGACAGGGGGCCCCAATTCACCCCTCCACTTT. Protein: CASPTGGPNSPLHF.

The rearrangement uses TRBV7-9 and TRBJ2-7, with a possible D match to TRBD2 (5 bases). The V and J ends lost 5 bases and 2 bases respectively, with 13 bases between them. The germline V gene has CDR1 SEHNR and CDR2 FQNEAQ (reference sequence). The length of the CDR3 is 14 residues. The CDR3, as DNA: TGTGCCAGCAGCAACCCGACCGGGACCTACGAGCAGTACTTC. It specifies CASSNPTGTYEQYF. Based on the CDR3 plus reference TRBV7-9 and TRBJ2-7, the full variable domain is DTGVSQNPRHKITKRGQNVTFRCDPISEHNRLYWYRQTLGQGPEFLTYFQNEAQLEKSRLLSDRFSAERPKGSFSTLEIQRTEQGDSAMYLCASSNPTGTYEQYFGPGTRLTVT.

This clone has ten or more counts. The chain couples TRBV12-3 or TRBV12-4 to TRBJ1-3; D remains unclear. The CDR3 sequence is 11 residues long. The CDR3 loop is CACSWGNTIYF. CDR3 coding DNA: TGTGCTTGCTCCTGGGGAAACACCATATATTTT.

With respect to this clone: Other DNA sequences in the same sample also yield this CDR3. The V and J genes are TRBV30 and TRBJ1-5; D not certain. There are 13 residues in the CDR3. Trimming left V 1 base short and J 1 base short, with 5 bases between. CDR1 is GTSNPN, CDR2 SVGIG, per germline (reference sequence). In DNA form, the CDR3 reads TGTGCCTGGAGTGGAAAGAGCAATCAGCCCCAGCATTTT. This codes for CAWSGKSNQPQHF.

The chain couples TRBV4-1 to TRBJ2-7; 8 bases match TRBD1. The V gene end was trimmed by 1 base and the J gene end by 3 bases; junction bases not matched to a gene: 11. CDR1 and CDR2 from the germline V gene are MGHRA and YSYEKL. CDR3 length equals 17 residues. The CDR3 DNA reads TGCGCCAGCAGCCAAGGGAACCGGGACAGGAGACACTACGAGCAGTACTTC. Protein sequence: CASSQGNRDRRHYEQYF.

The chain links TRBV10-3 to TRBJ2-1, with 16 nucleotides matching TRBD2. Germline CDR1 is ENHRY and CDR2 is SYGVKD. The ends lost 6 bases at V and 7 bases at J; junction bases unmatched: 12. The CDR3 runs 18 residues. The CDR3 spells CAISLAGTSGGALNEQFF. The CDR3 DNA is TGTGCCATCAGCCTGGCCGGGACTAGCGGGGGGGCCTTGAATGAGCAGTTCTTC.

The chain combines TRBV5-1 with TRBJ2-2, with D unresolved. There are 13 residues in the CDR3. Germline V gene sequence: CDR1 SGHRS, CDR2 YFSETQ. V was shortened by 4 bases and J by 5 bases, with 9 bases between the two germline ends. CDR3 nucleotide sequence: TGCGCCAGCAGCATTCAGCCAACCGGGGAGCTGTTTTTT. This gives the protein CASSIQPTGELFF.

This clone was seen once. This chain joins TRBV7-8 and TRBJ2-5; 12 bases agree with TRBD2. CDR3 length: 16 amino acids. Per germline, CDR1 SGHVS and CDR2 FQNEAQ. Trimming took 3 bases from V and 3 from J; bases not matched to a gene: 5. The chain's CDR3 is CASSFLLAGGKETQYF. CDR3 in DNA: TGTGCCAGCAGCTTTCTCCTAGCGGGGGGGAAAGAGACCCAGTACTTC. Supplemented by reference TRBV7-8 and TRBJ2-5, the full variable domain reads GAGVSQSPRYKVAKRGQDVALRCDPISGHVSLFWYQQALGQGPEFLTYFQNEAQLDKSGLPSDRFFAERPEGSVSTLKIQRTQQEDSAVYLCASSFLLAGGKETQYFGPGTRLLVL.

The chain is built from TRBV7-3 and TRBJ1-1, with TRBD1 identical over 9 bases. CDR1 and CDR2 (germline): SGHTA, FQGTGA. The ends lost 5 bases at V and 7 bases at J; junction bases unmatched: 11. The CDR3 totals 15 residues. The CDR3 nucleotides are TGTGCCAGCAGCCCCACCGCTACAGGGGGCAGTGAAGCTTTCTTT. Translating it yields CASSPTATGGSEAFF.

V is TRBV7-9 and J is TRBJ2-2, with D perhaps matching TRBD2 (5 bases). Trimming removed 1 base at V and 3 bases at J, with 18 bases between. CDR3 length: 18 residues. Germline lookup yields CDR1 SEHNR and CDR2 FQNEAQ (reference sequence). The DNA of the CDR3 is TGTGCCAGCAGCTTAGGTGGTTCAGGAACTAGTCACACCGGGGAGCTGTTTTTT. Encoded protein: CASSLGGSGTSHTGELFF.

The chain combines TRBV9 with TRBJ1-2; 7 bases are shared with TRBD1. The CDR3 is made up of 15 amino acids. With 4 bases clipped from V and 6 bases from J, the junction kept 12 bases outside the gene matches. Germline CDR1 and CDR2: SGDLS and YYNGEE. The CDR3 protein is CASSLHTTGFDGYTF. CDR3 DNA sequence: TGTGCCAGCAGCCTTCACACGACAGGGTTCGATGGCTACACCTTC.

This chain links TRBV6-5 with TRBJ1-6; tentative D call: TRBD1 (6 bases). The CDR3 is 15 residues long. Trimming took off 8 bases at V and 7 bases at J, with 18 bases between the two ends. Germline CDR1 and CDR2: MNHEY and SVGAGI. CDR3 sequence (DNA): TGTGCCAGCTCCTCAAGGGGGGGTGGCAATTCACCCCTCCACTTT. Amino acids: CASSSRGGGNSPLHF.

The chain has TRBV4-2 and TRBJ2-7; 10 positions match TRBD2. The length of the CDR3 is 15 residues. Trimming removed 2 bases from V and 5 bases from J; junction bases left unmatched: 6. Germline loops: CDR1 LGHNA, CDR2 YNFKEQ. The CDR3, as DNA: TGTGCCAGCAGCCAACTTAGCGGGGGGAACCACGAGCAGTACTTC. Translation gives CASSQLSGGNHEQYF.

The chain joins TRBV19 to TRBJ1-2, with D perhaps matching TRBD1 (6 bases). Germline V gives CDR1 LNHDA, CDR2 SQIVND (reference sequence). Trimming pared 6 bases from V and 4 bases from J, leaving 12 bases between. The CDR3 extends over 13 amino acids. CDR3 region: CASSPRDTYGYTF. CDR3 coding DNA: TGTGCCAGTAGCCCCCGGGACACCTATGGCTACACCTTC.

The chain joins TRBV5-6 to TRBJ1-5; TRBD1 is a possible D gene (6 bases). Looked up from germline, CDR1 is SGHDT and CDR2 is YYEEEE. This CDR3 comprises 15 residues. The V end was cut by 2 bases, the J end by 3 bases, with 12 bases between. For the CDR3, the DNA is TGTGCCAGCAGCTTATGGGGGGCCCCCAATCAGCCCCAGCATTTT. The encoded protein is CASSLWGAPNQPQHF.